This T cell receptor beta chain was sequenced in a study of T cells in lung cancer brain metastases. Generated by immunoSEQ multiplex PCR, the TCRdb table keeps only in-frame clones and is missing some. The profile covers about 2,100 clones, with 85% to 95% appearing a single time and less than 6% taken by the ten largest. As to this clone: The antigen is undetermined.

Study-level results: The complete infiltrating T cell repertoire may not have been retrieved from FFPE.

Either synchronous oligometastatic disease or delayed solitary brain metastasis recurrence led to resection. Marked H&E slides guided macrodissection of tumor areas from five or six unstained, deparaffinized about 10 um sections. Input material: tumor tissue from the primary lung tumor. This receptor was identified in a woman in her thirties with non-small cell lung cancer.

This CDR3 reads CASRPAGQGHGYTF. DNA of the CDR3: TGTGCCAGCAGGCCGGCTGGGCAGGGGCACGGCTACACCTTC. The chain links TRBV28 to TRBJ1-2; D perhaps matches TRBD1 (6 bases). V was trimmed by 6 bases and J by 8 bases, leaving 19 bases between them. The CDR3 is made up of 14 amino acids. Per germline, CDR1 MDHEN and CDR2 SYDVKM.